These T cell receptor beta chains were read from a single sample in a study of T cells in Graves' hyperthyroidism and ophthalmopathy. Each CDR3 protein gets one entry after TCRdb re-called the multiplex PCR reads with MiXCR. Of 550,000 to 600,000 distinct CDR3 sequences in the sample, 11% to 15% were seen once. The sequencing input was blood. These receptors were obtained from a woman between 18 and 29 years old with Graves' ophthalmopathy. CDR3s leave out the opening cysteine and the closing phenylalanine or tryptophan. A D gene is named only where the DNA matches it firmly.

TRBJ2-2,TRBD2,TRBV7-3,ASSLTGHGLAGGPATGELF
TRBJ2-1,-,TRBV7-2,ASSSQQSGEQF
TRBJ2-2,-,TRBV5-1,ASSLVTGTGELF
TRBJ2-7,TRBD1,TRBV7-9,ASSPRRTGVYEQY
TRBJ1-5,-,TRBV6-1,ASAGAGDNQPQH
TRBJ2-3,TRBD1,TRBV2,ASGEQGAEDTQY
TRBJ2-7,TRBD2,TRBV30,AWSVAGGEQY
TRBJ1-6,-,TRBV6-5,ASSSSGQTYNSPLH
TRBJ2-7,TRBD2,TRBV5-1,ASSLDFTSGAYEQY
TRBJ1-2,-,TRBV7-8,ASSNLGGGYMYGYT
TRBJ2-7,-,TRBV6-5,ASSYRQPEAYEQY
TRBJ2-7,-,TRBV6-6,ASSYGNAYEQY
TRBJ2-2,-,TRBV7-2,ASSTRPAGGELF
TRBJ2-1,-,TRBV29-1,SVEDRPAYNEQF